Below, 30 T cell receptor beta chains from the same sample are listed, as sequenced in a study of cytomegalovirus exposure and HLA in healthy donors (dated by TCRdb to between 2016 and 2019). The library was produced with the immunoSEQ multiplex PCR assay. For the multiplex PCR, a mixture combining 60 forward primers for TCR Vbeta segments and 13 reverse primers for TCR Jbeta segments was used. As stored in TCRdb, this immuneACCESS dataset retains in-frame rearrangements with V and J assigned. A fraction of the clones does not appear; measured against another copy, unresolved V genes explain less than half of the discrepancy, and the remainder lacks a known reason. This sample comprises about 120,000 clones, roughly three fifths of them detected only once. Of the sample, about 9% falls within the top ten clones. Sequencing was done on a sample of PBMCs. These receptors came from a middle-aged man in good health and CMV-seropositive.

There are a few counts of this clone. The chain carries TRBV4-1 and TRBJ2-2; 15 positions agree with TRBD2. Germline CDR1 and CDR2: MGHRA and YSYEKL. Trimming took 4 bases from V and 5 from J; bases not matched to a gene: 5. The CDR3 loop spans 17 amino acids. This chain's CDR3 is CASSRGLAGGLTGELFF. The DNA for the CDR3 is TGCGCCAGCAGCCGAGGACTAGCGGGGGGGCTGACCGGGGAGCTGTTTTTT.

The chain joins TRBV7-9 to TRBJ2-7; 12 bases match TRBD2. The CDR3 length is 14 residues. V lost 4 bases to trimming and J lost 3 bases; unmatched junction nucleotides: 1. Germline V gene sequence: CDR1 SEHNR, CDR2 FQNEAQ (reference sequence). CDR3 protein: CASSSGLAGYEQYF. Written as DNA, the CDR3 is TGTGCCAGCAGCTCGGGACTAGCGGGCTACGAGCAGTACTTC.

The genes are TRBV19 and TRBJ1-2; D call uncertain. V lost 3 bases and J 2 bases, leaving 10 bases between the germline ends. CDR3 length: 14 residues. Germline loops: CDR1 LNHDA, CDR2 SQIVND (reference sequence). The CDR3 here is CASSIANPNYGYTF. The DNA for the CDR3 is TGTGCCAGTAGTATTGCTAATCCCAACTATGGCTACACCTTC.

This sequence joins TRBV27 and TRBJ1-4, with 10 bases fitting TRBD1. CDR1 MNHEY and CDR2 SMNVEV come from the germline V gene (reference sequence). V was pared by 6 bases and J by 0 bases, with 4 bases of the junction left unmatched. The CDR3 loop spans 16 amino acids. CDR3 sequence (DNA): TGTGCCAGCAGACCGGACAGGGGGTCAACTAATGAAAAACTGTTTTTT. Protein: CASRPDRGSTNEKLFF.

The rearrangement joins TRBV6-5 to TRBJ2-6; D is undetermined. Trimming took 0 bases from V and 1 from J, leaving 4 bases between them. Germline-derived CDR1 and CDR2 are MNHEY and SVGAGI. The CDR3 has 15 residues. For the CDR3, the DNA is TGTGCCAGCAGTTACTCGAGTTCTGGGGCCAACGTCCTGACTTTC. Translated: CASSYSSSGANVLTF.

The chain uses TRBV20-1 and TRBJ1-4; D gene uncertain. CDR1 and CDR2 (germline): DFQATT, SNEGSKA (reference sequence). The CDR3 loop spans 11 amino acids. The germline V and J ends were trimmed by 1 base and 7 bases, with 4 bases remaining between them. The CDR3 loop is CSARGAEKLFF. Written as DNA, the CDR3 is TGCAGTGCTAGAGGCGCTGAAAAACTGTTTTTT.

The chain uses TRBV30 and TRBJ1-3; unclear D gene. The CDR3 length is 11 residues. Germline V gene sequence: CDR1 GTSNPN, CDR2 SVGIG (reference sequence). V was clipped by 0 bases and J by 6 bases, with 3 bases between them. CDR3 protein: CAWSVLNTIYF. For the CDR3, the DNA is TGTGCCTGGAGTGTACTAAACACCATATATTTT.

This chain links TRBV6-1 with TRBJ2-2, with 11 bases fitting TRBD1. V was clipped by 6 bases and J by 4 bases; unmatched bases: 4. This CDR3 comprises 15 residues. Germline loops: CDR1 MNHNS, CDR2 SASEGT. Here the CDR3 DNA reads TGTGCCAGCAGACCGGACAGGGGGCGCACCGGGGAGCTGTTTTTT. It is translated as CASRPDRGRTGELFF.

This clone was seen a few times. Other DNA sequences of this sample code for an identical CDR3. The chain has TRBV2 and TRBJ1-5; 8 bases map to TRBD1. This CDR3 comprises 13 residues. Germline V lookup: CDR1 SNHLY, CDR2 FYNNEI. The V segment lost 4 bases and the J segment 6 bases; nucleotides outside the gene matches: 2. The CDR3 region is CASSGTGFQPQHF. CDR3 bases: TGTGCCAGCAGTGGGACAGGGTTTCAGCCCCAGCATTTT.

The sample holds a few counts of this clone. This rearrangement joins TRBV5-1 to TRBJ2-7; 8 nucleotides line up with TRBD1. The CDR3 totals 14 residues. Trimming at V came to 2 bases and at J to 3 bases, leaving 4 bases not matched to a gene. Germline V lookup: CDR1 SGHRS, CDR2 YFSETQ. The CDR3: CASSLWTGSYEQYF. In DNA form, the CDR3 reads TGCGCCAGCAGCTTATGGACAGGGAGCTACGAGCAGTACTTC.

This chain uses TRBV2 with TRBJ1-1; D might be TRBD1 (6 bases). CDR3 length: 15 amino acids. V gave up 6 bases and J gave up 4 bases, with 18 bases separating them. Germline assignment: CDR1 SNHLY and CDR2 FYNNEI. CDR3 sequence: CASSFHRASGTEAFF. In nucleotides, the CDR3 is TGTGCCAGCAGCTTTCACAGGGCCTCCGGCACTGAAGCTTTCTTT.

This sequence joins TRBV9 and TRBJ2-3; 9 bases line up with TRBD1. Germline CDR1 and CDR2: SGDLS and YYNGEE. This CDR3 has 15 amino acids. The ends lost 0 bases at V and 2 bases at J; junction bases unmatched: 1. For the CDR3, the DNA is TGTGCCAGCAGCGTAGGACAGGGGGACACAGATACGCAGTATTTT. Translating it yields CASSVGQGDTDTQYF.

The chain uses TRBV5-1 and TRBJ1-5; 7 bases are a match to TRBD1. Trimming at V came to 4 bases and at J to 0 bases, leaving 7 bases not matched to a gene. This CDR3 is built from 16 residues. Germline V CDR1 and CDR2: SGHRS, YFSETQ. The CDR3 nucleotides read TGCGCCAGCAGCCAAGGGGGCGGGAATAGCAATCAGCCCCAGCATTTT. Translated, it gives CASSQGGGNSNQPQHF. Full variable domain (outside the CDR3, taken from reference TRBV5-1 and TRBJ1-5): KAGVTQTPRYLIKTRGQQVTLSCSPISGHRSVSWYQQTPGQGLQFLFEYFSETQRNKGNFPGRFSGRQFSNSRSEMNVSTLELGDSALYLCASSQGGGNSNQPQHFGDGTRLSIL.

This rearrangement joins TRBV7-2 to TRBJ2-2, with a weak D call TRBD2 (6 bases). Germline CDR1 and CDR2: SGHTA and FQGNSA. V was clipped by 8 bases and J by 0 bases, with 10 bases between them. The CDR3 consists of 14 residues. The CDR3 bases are TGTGCCAGCGGGAGGAGGCCGAACACCGGGGAGCTGTTTTTT. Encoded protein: CASGRRPNTGELFF.

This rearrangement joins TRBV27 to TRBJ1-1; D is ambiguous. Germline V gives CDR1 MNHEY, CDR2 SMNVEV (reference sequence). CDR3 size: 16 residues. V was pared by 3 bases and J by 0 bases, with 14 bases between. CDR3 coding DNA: TGTGCCAGCAGTTTCGGGGTTGGGAAAATGAACACTGAAGCTTTCTTT. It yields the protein CASSFGVGKMNTEAFF.

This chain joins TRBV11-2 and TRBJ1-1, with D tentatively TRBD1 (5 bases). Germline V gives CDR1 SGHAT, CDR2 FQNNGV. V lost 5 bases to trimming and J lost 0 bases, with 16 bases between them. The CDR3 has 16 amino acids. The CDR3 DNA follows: TGTGCCAGCAGCCCCCCGGGGGTCTCCATGAACACTGAAGCTTTCTTT. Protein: CASSPPGVSMNTEAFF.

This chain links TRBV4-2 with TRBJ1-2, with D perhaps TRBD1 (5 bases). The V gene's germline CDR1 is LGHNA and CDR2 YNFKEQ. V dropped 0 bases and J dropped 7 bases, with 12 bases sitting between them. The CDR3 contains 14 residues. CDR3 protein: CASSQDIQGGGYTF. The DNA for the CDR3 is TGTGCCAGCAGCCAAGATATCCAGGGAGGTGGCTACACCTTC.

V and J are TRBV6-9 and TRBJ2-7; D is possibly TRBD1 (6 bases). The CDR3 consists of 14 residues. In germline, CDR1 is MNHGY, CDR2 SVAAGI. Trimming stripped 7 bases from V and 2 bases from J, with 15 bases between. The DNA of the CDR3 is TGTGCCAGCAAAAAACCGGGACAAGCCTACGAGCAGTACTTC. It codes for CASKKPGQAYEQYF.

The chain's CDR3 is CASSQGLGLYVTEAFF. The DNA for the CDR3 is TGTGCCAGCAGTCAGGGTCTAGGGTTATATGTCACTGAAGCTTTCTTT. This chain uses TRBV27 with TRBJ1-1; the D gene is possibly TRBD1 (5 bases). The germline V gene has CDR1 MNHEY and CDR2 SMNVEV (reference sequence). The CDR3 consists of 16 residues. Between the trimmed V and J ends, which lost 5 bases and 4 bases, there was a span of 20 bases.

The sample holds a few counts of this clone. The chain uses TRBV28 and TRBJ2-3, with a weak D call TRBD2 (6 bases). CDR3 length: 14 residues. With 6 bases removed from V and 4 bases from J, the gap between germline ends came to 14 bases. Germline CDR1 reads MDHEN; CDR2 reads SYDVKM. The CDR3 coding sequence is TGTGCCAGCAGGGACATGCGGGGCCCAGATACGCAGTATTTT. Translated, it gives CASRDMRGPDTQYF.

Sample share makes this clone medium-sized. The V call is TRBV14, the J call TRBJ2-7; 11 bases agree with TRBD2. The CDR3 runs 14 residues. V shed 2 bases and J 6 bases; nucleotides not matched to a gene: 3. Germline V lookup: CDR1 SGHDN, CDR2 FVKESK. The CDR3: CASSQILAGGEQYF. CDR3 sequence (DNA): TGTGCCAGCAGCCAAATCCTAGCGGGAGGCGAGCAGTACTTC.

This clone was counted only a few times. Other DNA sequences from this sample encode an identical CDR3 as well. CDR3 region: CASSPGGAIAYEQYF. The CDR3 nucleotides are TGTGCCAGCAGCCCCGGAGGGGCCATCGCCTACGAGCAGTACTTC. This chain links TRBV11-3 with TRBJ2-7; D perhaps matches TRBD2 (6 bases). V lost 5 bases to trimming and J lost 2 bases, with 16 bases between them. The CDR3 consists of 15 residues. Germline V gene lookup returns CDR1 SGHNT and CDR2 YENEEA.

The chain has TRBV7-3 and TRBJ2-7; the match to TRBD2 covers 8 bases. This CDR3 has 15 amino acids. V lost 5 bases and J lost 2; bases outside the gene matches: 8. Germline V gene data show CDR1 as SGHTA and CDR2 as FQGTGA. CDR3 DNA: TGTGCCAGCAGCATAGGCGAGCGGGAGCCCTACGAGCAGTACTTC. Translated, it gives CASSIGEREPYEQYF.

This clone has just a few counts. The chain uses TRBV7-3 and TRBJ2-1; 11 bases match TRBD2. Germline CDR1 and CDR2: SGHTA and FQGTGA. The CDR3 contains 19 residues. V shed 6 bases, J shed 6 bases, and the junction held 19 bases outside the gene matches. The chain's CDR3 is CASRNNSGRVPGLRNEQFF. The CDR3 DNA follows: TGTGCCAGCAGGAACAATAGCGGGAGGGTCCCGGGTCTACGCAATGAGCAGTTCTTC. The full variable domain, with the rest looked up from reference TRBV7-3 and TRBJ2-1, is GAGVSQTPSNKVTEKGKYVELRCDPISGHTALYWYRQSLGQGPEFLIYFQGTGAADDSGLPNDRFFAVRPEGSVSTLKIQRTERGDSAVYLCASRNNSGRVPGLRNEQFFGPGTRLTVL.

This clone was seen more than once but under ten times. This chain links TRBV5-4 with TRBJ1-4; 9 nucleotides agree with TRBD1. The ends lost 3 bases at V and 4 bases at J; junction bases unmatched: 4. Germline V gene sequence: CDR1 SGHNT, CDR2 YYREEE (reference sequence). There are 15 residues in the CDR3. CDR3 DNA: TGTGCCAGCAGCTCGCCGGGACAGGGTAATGAAAAACTGTTTTTT. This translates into CASSSPGQGNEKLFF.

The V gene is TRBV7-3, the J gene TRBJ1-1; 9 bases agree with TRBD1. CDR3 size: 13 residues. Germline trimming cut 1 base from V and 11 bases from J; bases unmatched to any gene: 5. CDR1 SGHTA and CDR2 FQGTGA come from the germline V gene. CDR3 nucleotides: TGTGCCAGCAGCTTAATGGGACAGGGTTTGGCTTTCTTT. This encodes CASSLMGQGLAFF. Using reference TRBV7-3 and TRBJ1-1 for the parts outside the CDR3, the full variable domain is GAGVSQTPSNKVTEKGKYVELRCDPISGHTALYWYRQSLGQGPEFLIYFQGTGAADDSGLPNDRFFAVRPEGSVSTLKIQRTERGDSAVYLCASSLMGQGLAFFGQGTRLTVV.

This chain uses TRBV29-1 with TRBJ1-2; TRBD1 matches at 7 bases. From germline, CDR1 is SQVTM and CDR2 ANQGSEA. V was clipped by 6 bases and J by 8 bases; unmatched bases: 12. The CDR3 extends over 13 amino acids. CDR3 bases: TGCAGCGTAGACACAGGGGCCCCGTCCGGCTACACCTTC. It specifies CSVDTGAPSGYTF.

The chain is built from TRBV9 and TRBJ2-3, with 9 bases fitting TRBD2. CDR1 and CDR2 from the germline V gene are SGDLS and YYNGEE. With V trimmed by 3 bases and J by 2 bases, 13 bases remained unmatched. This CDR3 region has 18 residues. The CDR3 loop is CASSESTSGPEFTDTQYF. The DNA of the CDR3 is TGTGCCAGCAGCGAAAGCACTAGCGGGCCTGAATTCACAGATACGCAGTATTTT. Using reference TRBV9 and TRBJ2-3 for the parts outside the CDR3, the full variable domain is DSGVTQTPKHLITATGQRVTLRCSPRSGDLSVYWYQQSLDQGLQFLIQYYNGEERAKGNILERFSAQQFPDLHSELNLSSLELGDSALYFCASSESTSGPEFTDTQYFGPGTRLTVL.

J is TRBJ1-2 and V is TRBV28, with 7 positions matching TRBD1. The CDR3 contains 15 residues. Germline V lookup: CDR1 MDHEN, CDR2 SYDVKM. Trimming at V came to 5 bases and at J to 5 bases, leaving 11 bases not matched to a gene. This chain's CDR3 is CASSPPGQLNYGYTF. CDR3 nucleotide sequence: TGTGCCAGCAGTCCCCCGGGACAGCTTAATTATGGCTACACCTTC.

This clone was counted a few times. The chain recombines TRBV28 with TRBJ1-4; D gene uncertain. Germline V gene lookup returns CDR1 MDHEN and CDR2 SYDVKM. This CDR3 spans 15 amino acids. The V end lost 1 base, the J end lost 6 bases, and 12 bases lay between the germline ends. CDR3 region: CASSLSPQAYEKLFF. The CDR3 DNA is TGTGCCAGCAGTTTATCCCCCCAGGCGTATGAAAAACTGTTTTTT.